This T cell receptor beta chain was recorded in a study of blood T cell repertoires in COVID-19. Authors' analysis steps: Amplification with reference gene primers provided the estimates of nucleated cell counts. TCRdb's copy holds only in-frame clones and misses some; the assay was immunoSEQ multiplex PCR. V, J and clone size derive from that table, while D and trimming were established from the DNA sequence. Of 80,000 to 100,000 clones in the sample, 91% were seen once. The specimen sequenced was peripheral blood. This clonotype originated in a human donor with active COVID-19. The donor label of this sample is uncertain.

CDR3 protein: CASSGRRVIHTYEQYF. The CDR3 DNA sequence: TGTGCCAGCAGTGGGAGGAGGGTAATTCACACCTACGAGCAGTACTTC. V gene TRBV6-1 combines with J gene TRBJ2-7; a weak D match, TRBD2 (6 bases). The CDR3 spans 16 residues. The germline V gene encodes CDR1 MNHNS and CDR2 SASEGT. V gave up 4 bases and J gave up 2 bases, with 18 bases separating them.